These T cell receptor beta chains were read from a single sample in a study of human T cells and chemical hapten exposure. TCRdb independently ran MiXCR on the RACE reads; one entry per CDR3 protein. Here the sample spans approximately 370,000 distinct CDR3 sequences, 4.5% to 5.5% being singletons. The specimen comprised whole blood, sampled in connection with sensitization to the hapten diphenylcyclopropenone (DPC). These receptors all stem from a woman between 18 and 29 years old with alopecia areata. Some clones in this sample may be carry-over from other donors' samples. Each CDR3 is given with its conserved first and last residue. Fields, in order: V gene, J gene, D gene, clone size, CDR3 length, CDR3 protein, CDR3 DNA. A D gene is named only where the DNA matches it firmly. Size is stated for part of the rows, as once, few or many counts, or as a class when the clone is expanded.

TRBV11-1,TRBJ2-3,-,-,14,CASNVGLFTDTQYF,TGTGCCAGCAACGTCGGACTATTCACAGATACGCAGTATTTT
TRBV25-1,TRBJ2-5,-,many,14,CASSEWSNQETQYF,TGTGCCAGCAGTGAATGGAGCAACCAAGAGACCCAGTACTTC
TRBV20-1,TRBJ1-5,-,-,16,CSARAAGGRVNQPQHF,TGCAGTGCTAGAGCCGCCGGAGGCAGGGTAAATCAGCCCCAGCATTTT
TRBV6-2/TRBV6-3,TRBJ1-2,-,-,12,CASRSTVYGYTF,TGTGCCAGCAGGTCGACGGTTTATGGCTACACCTTC
TRBV6-2/TRBV6-3,TRBJ1-6,-,many,19,CASSPSSKNRDRVESPLHF,TGTGCCAGCAGTCCCTCGTCCAAGAATCGGGACCGGGTCGAGTCACCCCTCCACTTT
TRBV7-9,TRBJ1-4,-,few,18,CASSLDEFWVRTEEKLFF,TGTGCCAGCAGCTTAGATGAGTTTTGGGTCAGGACAGAAGAAAAACTGTTTTTT
TRBV6-6,TRBJ2-7,-,few,14,CASSTPGPVYEQYF,TGTGCCAGCAGTACCCCGGGACCGGTCTACGAGCAGTACTTC
TRBV29-1,TRBJ2-4,-,many,14,CSVVGIVAKNIQYF,TGCAGCGTTGTTGGGATAGTAGCCAAAAACATTCAGTACTTC
TRBV6-6,TRBJ1-2,-,few,18,CASSYSDRFRGGDYGYTF,TGTGCCAGCAGTTACTCGGATCGGTTCCGAGGGGGTGACTATGGCTACACCTTC
TRBV27,TRBJ2-3,-,many,13,CASRRDRTDTQYF,TGTGCCAGCCGTAGGGATCGCACAGATACGCAGTATTTT
TRBV29-1,TRBJ1-2,-,few,15,CSVEVEVGANYGYTF,TGCAGCGTTGAAGTGGAAGTGGGAGCTAACTATGGCTACACCTTC
TRBV2,TRBJ2-3,-,few,14,CASSGEGGADTQYF,TGTGCCAGCAGTGGGGAAGGGGGGGCAGATACGCAGTATTTT
TRBV6-2/TRBV6-3,TRBJ2-6,-,few,22,CASSPAPFTRDSGLSGANVLTF,TGTGCCAGCAGTCCGGCCCCCTTTACCCGGGACTCGGGTCTCTCTGGGGCCAACGTCCTGACTTTC
TRBV11-1,TRBJ2-5,TRBD1,few,15,CASSTRQGDGETQYF,TGTGCCAGCAGCACCCGACAGGGGGATGGCGAGACCCAGTACTTC
TRBV20-1,TRBJ2-3,TRBD2,many,13,CSPSGASTDTQYF,TGCAGCCCAAGCGGGGCCAGCACAGATACGCAGTATTTT
TRBV7-8,TRBJ1-2,-,-,15,CASSSFSLTNYGYTF,TGTGCCAGCAGCTCTTTTTCCCTAACTAACTATGGCTACACCTTC
TRBV7-9,TRBJ1-5,TRBD1,many,15,CASSPGTGRDQPQHF,TGTGCCAGCAGTCCCGGGACAGGGAGAGATCAGCCCCAGCATTTT
TRBV10-3,TRBJ2-6,-,few,17,CAISDITGSAGANVLTF,TGTGCCATCAGTGACATAACAGGGAGTGCTGGGGCCAACGTCCTGACTTTC